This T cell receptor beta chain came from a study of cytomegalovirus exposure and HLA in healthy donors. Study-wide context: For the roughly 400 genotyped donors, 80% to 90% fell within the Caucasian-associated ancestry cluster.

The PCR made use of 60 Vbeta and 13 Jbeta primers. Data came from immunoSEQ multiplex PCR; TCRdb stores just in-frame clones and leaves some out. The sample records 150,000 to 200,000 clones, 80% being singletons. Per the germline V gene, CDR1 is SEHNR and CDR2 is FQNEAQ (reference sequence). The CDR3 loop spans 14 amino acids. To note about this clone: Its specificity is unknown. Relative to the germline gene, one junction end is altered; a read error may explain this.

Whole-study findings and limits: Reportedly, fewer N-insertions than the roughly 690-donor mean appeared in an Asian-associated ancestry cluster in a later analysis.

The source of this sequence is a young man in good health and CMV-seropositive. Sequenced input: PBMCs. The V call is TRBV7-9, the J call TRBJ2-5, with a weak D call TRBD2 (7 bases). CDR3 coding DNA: TGTTCCAGCAGCTTAGGGGGGGGTGAGGAGACCCAGTACTTC. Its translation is CSSSLGGGEETQYF. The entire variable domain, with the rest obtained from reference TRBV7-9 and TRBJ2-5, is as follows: DTGVSQNPRHKITKRGQNVTFRCDPISEHNRLYWYRQTLGQGPEFLTYFQNEAQLEKSRLLSDRFSAERPKGSFSTLEIQRTEQGDSAMYLCSSSLGGGEETQYFGPGTRLLVL.